This is a list of T cell receptor beta chains from one sample in a study of blood T cell repertoires in COVID-19. The method was immunoSEQ multiplex PCR; TCRdb's version includes in-frame clones alone and lacks a portion of them. This sample has under 450,000 clones, with 91% found just once. Source material: PBMCs or T cells enriched from blood (not recorded which). The receptors were sampled from a woman between 40 and 50 years old who had been exposed to COVID-19. The CDR3 runs from the conserved cysteine through the conserved F or W. The D gene is left open where the match is weak. The size of a clone is reported for some rows only, either as once, few or many, or as a class for expanded clones.

clone_size | d_call | j_call | cdr3_length | v_call | cdr3_aa | cdr3_nt
. | . | TRBJ1-2 | 14 | TRBV18 | CASSPPFRGSGYTF | TGTGCCAGCTCACCACCTTTTAGGGGTTCCGGCTACACCTTC
. | TRBD1 | TRBJ1-4 | 13 | TRBV10-3 | CAISDRGQTGVFF | TGTGCCATCAGTGACCGCGGACAGACAGGGGTGTTTTTT
. | . | TRBJ1-1 | 15 | TRBV6-5 | CASGRAFGSDTEAFF | TGTGCCAGCGGTCGAGCTTTCGGTTCTGACACTGAAGCTTTCTTT
. | . | TRBJ2-2 | 15 | TRBV5-5 | CASMDSPTNTGELFF | TGTGCCAGCATGGACAGTCCAACGAACACCGGGGAGCTGTTTTTT
. | . | TRBJ1-2 | 11 | TRBV27 | CASGAGWGYTF | TGTGCCAGCGGGGCAGGGTGGGGCTACACCTTC
. | . | TRBJ2-7 | 13 | TRBV7-9 | CASSLVGGYEQYF | TGTGCCAGCAGCTTAGTAGGAGGTTACGAGCAGTACTTC
. | . | TRBJ2-6 | 15 | TRBV19 | CASSISGSGANVLTF | TGTGCCAGTAGTATATCAGGGTCGGGGGCCAACGTCCTGACTTTC
. | TRBD2 | TRBJ2-3 | 14 | TRBV9 | CASSVIAGGDTQYF | TGTGCCAGCAGCGTAATAGCGGGAGGGGATACGCAGTATTTT
. | . | TRBJ2-5 | 14 | TRBV19 | CASSIDRMRETQYF | TGTGCCAGTAGTATAGATCGCATGAGGGAGACCCAGTACTTC
. | . | TRBJ1-2 | 15 | TRBV10-2 | CASSVDFGWSGGYTF | TGCGCCAGCAGTGTTGACTTCGGTTGGTCGGGAGGCTACACCTTC
once | TRBD2 | TRBJ2-1 | 17 | TRBV18 | CASSPGVAGGSYNEQFF | TGTGCCAGCTCACCAGGGGTAGCGGGAGGCTCCTACAATGAGCAGTTCTTC
. | TRBD1 | TRBJ1-1 | 13 | TRBV6-2/TRBV6-3 | CASSTRGDTEAFF | TGTGCCAGCAGTACCAGGGGGGACACTGAAGCTTTCTTT
. | . | TRBJ1-6 | 16 | TRBV19 | CASRDYLNSYNSPLHF | TGTGCCAGTAGGGACTACTTAAATTCCTATAATTCACCCCTCCACTTT
few | . | TRBJ1-6 | 16 | TRBV21-1 | CASSVREKSYNSPLHF | TGTGCCAGCAGCGTGAGGGAGAAGTCCTATAATTCACCCCTCCACTTT
. | . | TRBJ1-2 | 14 | TRBV2 | CAGKGAGANYGYTF | TGTGCCGGAAAAGGAGCAGGGGCGAACTATGGCTACACCTTC
. | TRBD1 | TRBJ1-3 | 15 | TRBV9 | CASSVGQGSGNTIYF | TGTGCCAGCAGCGTCGGACAGGGCTCCGGAAACACCATATATTTT
. | TRBD2 | TRBJ2-5 | 17 | TRBV27 | CASSFGTLAGVRETQYF | TGTGCCAGCAGTTTTGGCACCCTAGCGGGAGTTCGAGAGACCCAGTACTTC
. | TRBD1 | TRBJ1-1 | 14 | TRBV30 | CAWSTGGLYTEAFF | TGTGCCTGGAGCACAGGGGGCTTGTACACTGAAGCTTTCTTT
. | . | TRBJ2-5 | 11 | TRBV2 | CASRGGETQYF | TGTGCCAGCAGGGGGGGAGAGACCCAGTACTTC
. | TRBD2 | TRBJ2-1 | 13 | TRBV18 | CASSPGTRIEQFF | TGTGCCAGCTCACCAGGGACTAGAATTGAGCAGTTCTTC
. | TRBD1 | TRBJ1-2 | 12 | TRBV27 | CASRQGPWGYTF | TGTGCCAGCCGACAGGGGCCGTGGGGCTACACCTTC
. | TRBD2 | TRBJ2-2 | 15 | TRBV5-1 | CASSFAGANTGELFF | TGCGCCAGCAGCTTCGCGGGGGCGAACACCGGGGAGCTGTTTTTT
. | . | TRBJ1-6 | 15 | TRBV18 | CASSPLQGLNSPLHF | TGTGCCAGCTCACCACTTCAGGGACTGAATTCACCCCTCCACTTT
. | TRBD1 | TRBJ1-1 | 17 | TRBV4-3 | CASSPGTGEGVDTEAFF | TGCGCCAGCAGCCCCGGGACAGGGGAAGGAGTTGACACTGAAGCTTTCTTT
once | . | TRBJ2-2 | 13 | TRBV27 | CASMGHVTGELFF | TGTGCCAGCATGGGGCACGTTACCGGGGAGCTGTTTTTT
. | . | TRBJ1-1 | 13 | TRBV5-3 | CARSLSVNTEAFF | TGTGCCAGAAGCTTGTCAGTGAACACTGAAGCTTTCTTT
once | . | TRBJ1-1 | 14 | TRBV7-9 | CASRTEAVNTEAFF | TGTGCCAGCAGGACCGAGGCAGTTAACACTGAAGCTTTCTTT
. | TRBD1 | TRBJ1-2 | 16 | TRBV4-3 | CASSQIPGGEPNGYTF | TGCGCCAGCAGCCAAATCCCAGGGGGCGAACCAAATGGCTACACCTTC
. | TRBD2 | TRBJ2-2 | 14 | TRBV7-9 | CASSLGRERRELFF | TGTGCCAGCAGCTTAGGGCGGGAGCGGAGGGAGCTGTTTTTT
. | . | TRBJ2-7 | 14 | TRBV7-8 | CASSLENTPYEQYF | TGTGCCAGCAGCTTAGAAAACACCCCCTACGAGCAGTACTTC
. | . | TRBJ2-1 | 15 | TRBV3-1/TRBV3-2 | CASSQGGQRYNEQFF | TGTGCCAGCAGCCAAGGAGGACAGCGGTACAATGAGCAGTTCTTC
. | TRBD1 | TRBJ1-1 | 15 | TRBV19 | CASSFLAGQIGEAFF | TGTGCCAGTAGTTTTTTGGCGGGACAGATCGGGGAAGCTTTCTTT
. | TRBD2 | TRBJ2-1 | 17 | TRBV7-6 | CASSSISLAGAPNEQFF | TGTGCCAGCAGCTCTATTAGCCTAGCGGGAGCGCCCAATGAGCAGTTCTTC
. | . | TRBJ2-7 | 15 | TRBV2 | CASSTPTDTSYEQYF | TGTGCCAGCAGTACCCCGACCGACACATCCTACGAGCAGTACTTC
. | . | TRBJ2-1 | 15 | TRBV15 | CATSRDAGQGREQFF | TGTGCCACCAGCAGAGATGCGGGGCAAGGTCGGGAGCAGTTCTTC
. | . | TRBJ1-5 | 13 | TRBV6-5 | CASRDSNGQPQHF | TGTGCCAGCAGGGACAGCAATGGTCAGCCCCAGCATTTT
. | TRBD1 | TRBJ1-4 | 18 | TRBV19 | CASKRDRSSAPTNEKLFF | TGTGCCAGTAAGAGGGACAGGTCGTCGGCACCAACTAATGAAAAACTGTTTTTT
. | . | TRBJ1-2 | 17 | TRBV9 | CASSVGRTGAANYGYTF | TGTGCCAGCAGCGTAGGCCGTACAGGAGCAGCTAACTATGGCTACACCTTC
few | TRBD1 | TRBJ2-1 | 14 | TRBV7-3 | CASSWGQADNEQFF | TGTGCCAGCAGCTGGGGACAGGCGGACAATGAGCAGTTCTTC
. | . | TRBJ2-7 | 11 | TRBV6-1 | CASSEALIQYF | TGTGCCAGCAGTGAAGCACTTATCCAGTACTTC
. | . | TRBJ1-2 | 14 | TRBV6-5 | CAIERRDHNYGYTF | TGTGCCATTGAACGGAGGGACCATAACTATGGCTACACCTTC
. | TRBD1 | TRBJ1-2 | 13 | TRBV6-5 | CASSTGDAYGYTF | TGTGCCAGCAGCACAGGGGATGCCTATGGCTACACCTTC
. | . | TRBJ2-3 | 16 | TRBV19 | CASSRGPTGGTDTQYF | TGTGCCAGTAGTAGGGGGCCTACCGGCGGCACAGATACGCAGTATTTT
. | TRBD1 | TRBJ2-7 | 17 | TRBV27 | CASTLLAPGQGPYEQYF | TGTGCCAGCACCTTACTCGCTCCGGGACAGGGGCCCTACGAGCAGTACTTC
. | TRBD1 | TRBJ1-2 | 20 | TRBV6-2/TRBV6-3 | CASSPRDRGKYRPLKGGYTF | TGTGCCAGCAGTCCCCGGGACAGGGGAAAGTATCGTCCTCTTAAGGGAGGCTACACCTTC
. | TRBD2 | TRBJ2-1 | 15 | TRBV19 | CASSEASGTSGEQFF | TGTGCCAGTAGTGAGGCTAGCGGGACTTCGGGGGAGCAGTTCTTC
. | . | TRBJ2-2 | 16 | TRBV5-6 | CASSLVRGQNTGELFF | TGTGCCAGCAGCTTGGTCAGGGGTCAAAACACCGGGGAGCTGTTTTTT
. | . | TRBJ1-3 | 15 | TRBV15 | CATSTRTDSGNTIYF | TGTGCCACCAGCACGCGGACAGACTCTGGAAACACCATATATTTT
. | . | TRBJ1-6 | 14 | TRBV3-1/TRBV3-2 | CASSQGGANSPLHF | TGTGCCAGCAGCCAAGGGGGAGCGAATTCACCCCTCCACTTT
. | TRBD2 | TRBJ2-7 | 15 | TRBV4-2 | CASSQEAGASYEQYF | TGTGCCAGCAGCCAAGAAGCGGGAGCCAGTTACGAGCAGTACTTC
. | . | TRBJ1-4 | 16 | TRBV3-1/TRBV3-2 | CASSQPRGAANEKLFF | TGTGCCAGCAGCCAACCGCGGGGGGCAGCTAATGAAAAACTGTTTTTT
. | TRBD2 | TRBJ2-1 | 17 | TRBV5-1 | CASRPTSGWSSYNEQFF | TGCGCCAGCAGGCCGACTAGCGGTTGGAGCTCCTACAATGAGCAGTTCTTC
. | TRBD2 | TRBJ2-1 | 16 | TRBV9 | CASSVGLAGVGSEQFF | TGTGCCAGCAGCGTAGGACTAGCGGGAGTCGGAAGTGAGCAGTTCTTC